A selection of T cell receptor beta chains follows, all from one sample in a study of shared T cell receptors in the human thymus. The assay was immunoSEQ multiplex PCR, and TCRdb's table has in-frame clones only and misses some. The sample lists roughly 710,000 clones, approximately 83% occurring once. These records were also assigned to another study, of human thymus T cells.

Input material: thymocytes. The receptors here all came from a girl in the first two years of life with a congenital heart defect. Each CDR3 is given with its conserved first and last residue. A D gene is named only where the DNA matches it firmly. The listing skips clone size in some rows; elsewhere it reads once, few, many or a size class.

j_call	d_call	v_call	clone_size	cdr3_nt	cdr3_aa
TRBJ2-2	.	TRBV10-3	.	TGTGCCATCAGTGAGTCGGGGCAAAGAACGAACACCGGGGAGCTGTTTTTT	CAISESGQRTNTGELFF
TRBJ1-1	.	TRBV2	.	TGTGCCAGCAGTGAGAGGGCTTTCTTT	CASSERAFF
TRBJ1-3	.	TRBV13	.	TGTGCCAGCAGCTCCTCTAGCGGACGAAACACCATATATTTT	CASSSSSGRNTIYF
TRBJ2-3	.	TRBV25-1	.	TGTGCCAGCAGCCTTCGTAATACGCAGTATTTT	CASSLRNTQYF
TRBJ1-5	.	TRBV5-6	.	TGTGCCAGCAGCTCAAATCGTGGCGGGAGGAATCAGCCCCAGCATTTT	CASSSNRGGRNQPQHF
TRBJ1-1	.	TRBV29-1	.	TGCAGTTCCTTTGGAGGGGCAGGGAACACTGAAGCTTTCTTT	CSSFGGAGNTEAFF
TRBJ2-5	TRBD1	TRBV13	once	TGTGCCAGCAGCCCAGGACAGGAGGAGACCCAGTACTTC	CASSPGQEETQYF
TRBJ2-1	TRBD2	TRBV5-1	.	TGCGCCAGCAGCTTGGCCGGAGCGGGGGAGCAGTTCTTC	CASSLAGAGEQFF
TRBJ1-2	.	TRBV5-5	.	TGTGCCAGCAGCTTGGTCAGGGCAGGGTGGACCTATGGCTACACCTTC	CASSLVRAGWTYGYTF
TRBJ1-1	TRBD1	TRBV10-3	.	TGTGCCATCAGTGAGTCTGGGACAGGACTGGAAGCTTTCTTT	CAISESGTGLEAFF
TRBJ2-7	TRBD1	TRBV6-5	.	TGTGCCAGCAGTAGACAGGGGGAACCCTACGAGCAGTACTTC	CASSRQGEPYEQYF